This T cell receptor (beta chain) was sequenced during a study of cytomegalovirus exposure and HLA in healthy donors. General study findings and limits: The study listed roughly 160 cytomegalovirus-associated TCR beta chains. Reports indicated that the classifier achieved high specificity and sensitivity in diagnosing cytomegalovirus status.

TCRdb keeps only in-frame clones here, not all; method: immunoSEQ multiplex PCR. The sample holds hundreds of thousands of clones, 90% seen once. The ends were cut back, 5 bases at V and 1 base at J, with 17 bases in the middle. The CDR3 contains 16 residues. Germline V gene sequence: CDR1 SGHVS, CDR2 FNYEAQ. A note on this clone: Its antigen is unknown.

The origin of this receptor is a woman under 40 in good health and CMV-seronegative. This chain connects TRBV7-6 to TRBJ2-5, with a possible D match to TRBD2 (6 bases). The sequenced sample was PBMCs. CDR3 region: CASSPRGGGSQETQYF. DNA of the CDR3: TGTGCCAGCAGCCCCAGAGGCGGAGGGAGCCAAGAGACCCAGTACTTC.